This T cell receptor (beta chain) is from a study of blood T cell repertoires in COVID-19. Study-level information: Samples representing acute and convalescent COVID-19 were sourced from the United States, Italy and Spain.

CDR3 length equals 17 residues. Germline values: CDR1 SQVTM, CDR2 ANQGSEA. V shed 7 bases, J shed 7 bases, and the junction held 19 bases outside the gene matches. As originally analysed: From reference gene primer amplification, estimates of nucleated cell counts were derived. Using immunoSEQ multiplex PCR, the repertoire was profiled, and TCRdb retains in-frame clones only, with some absent. That table supplies the V and J calls and clone size; D and trimming were determined from the DNA. There are around 230,000 clones in the sample; about 88% occur only once, and roughly 0.7% lies in the top ten.

Sequencing was performed on peripheral blood. The source of this sequence is a man in his forties with acute or convalescent COVID-19. The V call is TRBV29-1, the J call TRBJ2-1; 10 nucleotides match TRBD2. The CDR3 sequence: CSAGGASGGPKVNEQFF. The CDR3 bases are TGCAGCGCCGGAGGGGCTAGCGGGGGCCCCAAGGTAAATGAGCAGTTCTTC.